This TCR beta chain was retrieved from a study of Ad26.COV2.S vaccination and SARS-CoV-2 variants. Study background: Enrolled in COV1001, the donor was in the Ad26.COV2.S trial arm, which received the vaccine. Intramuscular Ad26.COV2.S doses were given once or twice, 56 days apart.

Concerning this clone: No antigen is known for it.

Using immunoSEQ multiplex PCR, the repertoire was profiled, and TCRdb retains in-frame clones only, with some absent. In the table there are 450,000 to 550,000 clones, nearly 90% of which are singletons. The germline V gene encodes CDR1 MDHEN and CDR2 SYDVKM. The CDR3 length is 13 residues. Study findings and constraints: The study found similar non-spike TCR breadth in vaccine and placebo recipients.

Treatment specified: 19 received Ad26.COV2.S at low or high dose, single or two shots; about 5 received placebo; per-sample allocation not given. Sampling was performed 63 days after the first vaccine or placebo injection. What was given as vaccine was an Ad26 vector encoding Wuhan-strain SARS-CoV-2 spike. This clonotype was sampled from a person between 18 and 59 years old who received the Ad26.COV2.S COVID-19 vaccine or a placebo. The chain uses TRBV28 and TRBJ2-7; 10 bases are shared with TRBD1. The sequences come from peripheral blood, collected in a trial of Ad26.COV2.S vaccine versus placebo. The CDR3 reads CASSTTPGTGVLV. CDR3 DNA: TGTGCCAGCAGTACTACTCCCGGGACAGGGGTGTTGGTC.